The 21 T cell receptor beta chains below come from one sample, sequenced in a study of T cells in Graves' hyperthyroidism and ophthalmopathy. It was RNA transcripts that yielded the amplified TCR beta CDR3 regions. Initially, a first-round RT-PCR of the TCR CDR3 employed the HTBI primer set. TCRdb re-called the multiplex PCR reads with MiXCR, one entry per CDR3 protein. The sample yields approximately 570,000 distinct CDR3 sequences, 15% to 20% seen once. The sample taken for sequencing was blood. All receptors derive from a man in his forties with Graves' ophthalmopathy.

Regarding this clonotype: A read error is possible here, since a much larger clone lies one base away. CDR3 loop: CARSSSWEKQETQYF. The CDR3 region has the DNA TGTGCCCGCAGTTCCAGCTGGGAAAAGCAAGAGACCCAGTACTTC. The chain links TRBV6-2 or TRBV6-3 to TRBJ2-5; D call uncertain. The CDR3 runs 15 residues. Germline V gives CDR1 MNHEY, CDR2 SVGEGT.

This chain links TRBV6-1 with TRBJ2-1; 9 nucleotides align to TRBD2. The ends lost 8 bases at V and 0 bases at J; junction bases unmatched: 11. Germline CDR1 is MNHNS and CDR2 is SASEGT. This CDR3 has 17 residues. Here the CDR3 DNA reads TGTGCCAGCGGGGGGAGAGCGGGGGGAGACTCCTACAATGAGCAGTTCTTC. It translates to CASGGRAGGDSYNEQFF.

In this sample, this clonotype turned up many times. J is TRBJ2-1 and V is TRBV7-3, with D tentatively TRBD2 (7 bases). The CDR3 totals 16 residues. Per germline, CDR1 SGHTA and CDR2 FQGTGA. Trimming left V 5 bases short and J 6 bases short, with 20 bases between. The CDR3 DNA reads TGTGCCAGCAGCCCCTTTGGGGGGGGGCCTTTCAATGAGCAGTTCTTC. Translating it yields CASSPFGGGPFNEQFF.

This clonotype occurred many times. The chain uses TRBV30 and TRBJ1-3, with no clear D. The length of the CDR3 is 13 residues. Germline V CDR1 and CDR2: GTSNPN, SVGIG (reference sequence). The CDR3 sequence is CASSGGYGNTIYF. The CDR3 bases are TGTGCTTCCTCCGGTGGATATGGAAACACCATATATTTT.

This clonotype was seen more than once but under ten times. V gene TRBV4-1 combines with J gene TRBJ2-1; D not certain. Trimming took 4 bases from V and 0 from J, leaving 13 bases between them. Germline V gives CDR1 MGHRA, CDR2 YSYEKL. The CDR3 totals 16 residues. The CDR3 DNA follows: TGCGCCAGCAGCCGTAAGGCCAGGAGCTCCTACAATGAGCAGTTCTTC. It encodes CASSRKARSSYNEQFF.

This clonotype was observed a few times. The CDR3 loop reads CASSPLAWDEQFF. CDR3 bases: TGTGCCAGCAGTCCGCTGGCGTGGGATGAGCAGTTCTTC. J is TRBJ2-1 and V is TRBV6-2 or TRBV6-3; D is unclear. The germline V gene has CDR1 MNHEY and CDR2 SVGEGT. Trimming removed 5 bases from V and 8 bases from J, with 13 bases in between. This CDR3 has 13 residues.

Remarks on this clonotype: A read error likely explains this, since a far larger clone differs by one base. The chain uses TRBV30 and TRBJ1-1, with D uncertain. The length of the CDR3 is 11 residues. The germline CDR1 and CDR2 sequences are GTSNPN and SVGIG (reference sequence). The V end was cut by 7 bases, the J end by 4 bases, with 10 bases between. The CDR3 reads CASRKSTEAFF. CDR3 sequence (DNA): TGTGCCTCTCGCAAAAGCACTGAAGCTTTCTTT.

The chain carries TRBV5-1 and TRBJ1-3; no clear D. Deletions cut 3 bases from V and 0 bases from J, with 7 bases between. The CDR3 is 14 amino acids. The V gene's germline CDR1 is SGHRS and CDR2 YFSETQ. CDR3 amino acids: CASSWDNSGNTIYF. The DNA for the CDR3 is TGCGCCAGCAGCTGGGATAACTCTGGAAACACCATATATTTT.

This clonotype has a count of ten or more. The V and J genes are TRBV3-1 and TRBJ2-3, with a tentative D call TRBD2 (5 bases). CDR1 is LGHDT, CDR2 YNNKEL, per germline (reference sequence). The CDR3 is 13 amino acids. The ends were cut back, 3 bases at V and 6 bases at J, with 10 bases in the middle. The CDR3 loop is CASSQGKRDTQYF. CDR3 in DNA: TGTGCCAGCAGCCAGGGGAAGCGGGATACGCAGTATTTT.

This clonotype was detected once. Since a much larger clone is just one base distant, this may be a read error. This chain joins TRBV6-5 and TRBJ2-2, with 9 nucleotides matching TRBD1. In germline, CDR1 is MNHEY, CDR2 SVGAGI. The CDR3 runs to 17 residues. The CDR3 DNA is TGTGCCAACAGTAACGGACAGGGGCCGTGGACTGCCGGGGAGCTGTTTTTT. Translation gives CANSNGQGPWTAGELFF.

This clonotype has a handful of counts. The chain combines TRBV7-9 with TRBJ2-1; 13 bases fit TRBD2. The ends lost 2 bases at V and 2 bases at J; junction bases unmatched: 9. The CDR3 has 19 amino acids. The germline V gene has CDR1 SEHNR and CDR2 FQNEAQ (reference sequence). This chain's CDR3 is CASSLRGLAGRETYNEQFF. The CDR3 DNA follows: TGTGCCAGCAGCTTACGGGGACTAGCGGGAAGGGAAACCTACAATGAGCAGTTCTTC.

The chain uses TRBV27 and TRBJ2-7, with D possibly matching TRBD2 (6 bases). This CDR3 has 14 amino acids. Germline V lookup: CDR1 MNHEY, CDR2 SMNVEV (reference sequence). Trimming shortened V by 2 bases and J by 6 bases, and 14 bases separated the two germline ends. The CDR3 loop reads CASSLDGSLIEQYF. The CDR3 DNA follows: TGTGCCAGCAGTTTAGACGGGAGCTTGATCGAGCAGTACTTC.

The CDR3 DNA follows: TGTGCCAGTAGTATCCCCATGGGGGGCACTGAAGCTTTCTTT. This sequence encodes CASSIPMGGTEAFF. The rearrangement joins TRBV19 to TRBJ1-1; D may be TRBD1 (5 bases). The CDR3 runs to 14 residues. Per germline, CDR1 LNHDA and CDR2 SQIVND (reference sequence). Trimming pared 3 bases from V and 4 bases from J, leaving 12 bases between. The whole variable domain, filled in from reference TRBV19 and TRBJ1-1, reads DGGITQSPKYLFRKEGQNVTLSCEQNLNHDAMYWYRQDPGQGLRLIYYSQIVNDFQKGDIAEGYSVSREKKESFPLTVTSAQKNPTAFYLCASSIPMGGTEAFFGQGTRLTVV.

The table lists this clonotype with a count of one. This chain links TRBV19 with TRBJ2-7; 9 bases fit TRBD2. Germline CDR1 is LNHDA and CDR2 is SQIVND (reference sequence). The CDR3 has 15 amino acids. V dropped 6 bases and J dropped 0; count of bases not matched to a gene: 6. For the CDR3, the DNA is TGTGCCAGTAGGACCGGACTAGCGCCCTCCTACGAGCAGTACTTC. It encodes CASRTGLAPSYEQYF.

The chain is built from TRBV20-1 and TRBJ1-6; D uncertain. The CDR3 sequence is 15 residues long. Per germline, CDR1 DFQATT and CDR2 SNEGSKA (reference sequence). Trimming left V 1 base short and J 7 bases short, with 14 bases between. CDR3 sequence reads: CSARGYSLSNSPLHF. CDR3 in DNA: TGCAGTGCTAGAGGTTATAGCCTGTCGAATTCACCCCTCCACTTT.

Points on this clonotype: A much larger clonotype is one base distant, so this may be a read error. The chain joins TRBV12-3 or TRBV12-4 to TRBJ2-7, with D tentatively TRBD1 or TRBD2 (6 bases each). This CDR3 has 13 amino acids. For the CDR3, the DNA is TGTGCCGGCAGTTTCGGGAAGGGGGGCGAGCAGTACTTC. It specifies CAGSFGKGGEQYF.

This clonotype came up a few times. This sequence joins TRBV27 and TRBJ2-2; D is undetermined. Trimming removed 5 bases at V and 6 bases at J, with 7 bases between. The CDR3 spans 12 residues. Germline CDR1 and CDR2: MNHEY and SMNVEV (reference sequence). CDR3 sequence reads: CASSRTAGELFF. CDR3 coding DNA: TGTGCCAGCAGTAGGACGGCCGGGGAGCTGTTTTTT.

The gene calls are TRBV6-5 and TRBJ2-5, with D possibly being TRBD1 (5 bases). Germline CDR1 reads MNHEY; CDR2 reads SVGAGI. This CDR3 has 13 residues. Trimming pared 2 bases from V and 5 bases from J, leaving 9 bases between. Written as DNA, the CDR3 is TGTGCCAGCAGTTACGGGGCCGAGGAGACCCAGTACTTC. It specifies CASSYGAEETQYF.

Ten or more counts support this clonotype. The chain is built from TRBV29-1 and TRBJ1-1, with D perhaps matching TRBD1 (5 bases). The CDR3 is 11 amino acids. Trimming took 6 bases from V and 8 from J, leaving 13 bases between them. The germline V gene encodes CDR1 SQVTM and CDR2 ANQGSEA. CDR3 loop: CSVADSPEAFF. The CDR3 coding sequence is TGCAGCGTCGCCGACAGCCCCGAAGCTTTCTTT.

This clonotype occurred many times. This rearrangement joins TRBV18 to TRBJ2-4; D gene unclear. The CDR3 has 14 residues. V lost 3 bases and J lost 5, with 11 bases in between. The germline gives CDR1 KGHSH, CDR2 LQKENI. The CDR3 loop reads CASSPGPAQNIQYF. The DNA of the CDR3 is TGTGCCAGCTCACCCGGACCCGCCCAAAACATTCAGTACTTC.

J is TRBJ2-7 and V is TRBV6-1; D gene uncertain. Per germline, CDR1 MNHNS and CDR2 SASEGT. Trimming removed 2 bases from V and 6 bases from J, with 17 bases in between. The CDR3 loop spans 15 amino acids. The CDR3 region is CASSENGQTFGEQYF. Here the CDR3 DNA reads TGTGCCAGCAGTGAAAACGGCCAGACCTTTGGCGAGCAGTACTTC.